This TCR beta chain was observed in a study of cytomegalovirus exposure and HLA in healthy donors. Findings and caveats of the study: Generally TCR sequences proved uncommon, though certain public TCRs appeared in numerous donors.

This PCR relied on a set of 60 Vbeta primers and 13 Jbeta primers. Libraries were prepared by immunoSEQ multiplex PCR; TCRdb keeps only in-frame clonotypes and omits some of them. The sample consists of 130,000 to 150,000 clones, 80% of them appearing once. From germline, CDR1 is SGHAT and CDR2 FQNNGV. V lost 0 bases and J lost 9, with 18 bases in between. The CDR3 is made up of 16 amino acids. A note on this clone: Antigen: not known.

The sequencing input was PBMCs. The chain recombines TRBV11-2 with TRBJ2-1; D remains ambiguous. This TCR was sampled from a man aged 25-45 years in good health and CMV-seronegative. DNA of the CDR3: TGTGCCAGCAGCTTAGATATCCGGTCCGGAGCTAGTGAGCAGTTCTTC. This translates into CASSLDIRSGASEQFF.